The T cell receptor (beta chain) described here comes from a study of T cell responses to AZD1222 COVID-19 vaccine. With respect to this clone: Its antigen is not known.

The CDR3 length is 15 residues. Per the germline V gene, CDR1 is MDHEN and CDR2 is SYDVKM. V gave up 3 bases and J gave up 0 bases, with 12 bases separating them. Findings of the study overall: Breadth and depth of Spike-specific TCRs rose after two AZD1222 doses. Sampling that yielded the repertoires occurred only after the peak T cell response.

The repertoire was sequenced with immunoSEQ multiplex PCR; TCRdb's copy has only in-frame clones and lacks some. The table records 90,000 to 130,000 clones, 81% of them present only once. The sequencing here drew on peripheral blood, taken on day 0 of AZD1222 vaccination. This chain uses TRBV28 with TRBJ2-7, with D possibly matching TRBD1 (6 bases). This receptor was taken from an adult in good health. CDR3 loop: CASSFTGSSSYEQYF. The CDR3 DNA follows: TGTGCCAGCAGTTTTACAGGGAGTAGCTCCTACGAGCAGTACTTC. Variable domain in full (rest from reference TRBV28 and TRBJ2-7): DVKVTQSSRYLVKRTGEKVFLECVQDMDHENMFWYRQDPGLGLRLIYFSYDVKMKEKGDIPEGYSVSREKKERFSLILESASTNQTSMYLCASSFTGSSSYEQYFGPGTRLTVT.